A selection of T cell receptor beta chains follows, all from one sample in a study of monozygotic twins with inflammatory bowel disease. No DNA is given; TCRdb re-called the 5' RACE reads and lists each CDR3 protein once. This table holds about 140,000 distinct CDR3 sequences. Sequences were obtained from blood. These receptors were collected from a human donor with ulcerative colitis or Crohn's disease, or a healthy co-twin of an affected twin (not recorded which). Each CDR3 is given with its conserved first and last residue. The order of the fields is V gene, J gene, CDR3 protein.

>TRBV14|TRBJ2-1
CASSRTGGWGNEQFF
>TRBV5-1|TRBJ2-7
CASSLGSGGPRVYEQYF
>TRBV12-3/TRBV12-4|TRBJ2-1
CASSPGQGAWNEQFF
>TRBV20-1|TRBJ1-1
CSARKGRNTEAFF
>TRBV7-9|TRBJ2-7
CASGPSLDRGPYEQYF
>TRBV12-3/TRBV12-4|TRBJ1-1
CASRNLNPEAFF
>TRBV6-2/TRBV6-3|TRBJ2-5
CASSTLEVYQETQYF
>TRBV4-3|TRBJ1-3
CASSQGPRTGINTIYF
>TRBV19|TRBJ2-7
CASSNDYEQYF
>TRBV5-1|TRBJ2-2
CASSLGPRDAGELFF
>TRBV20-1|TRBJ1-3
CSAKGMVLGNTIYF
>TRBV2|TRBJ2-5
CASSELRLAGESQYF
>TRBV7-9|TRBJ2-1
CASSLSTGPPYNEQFF
>TRBV7-9|TRBJ1-1
CASSQNRDRNTEAFF
>TRBV5-1|TRBJ1-4
CASSQGTGPFVEKLFF
>TRBV3-1|TRBJ2-7
CASGRGFGEQYF
>TRBV20-1|TRBJ2-3
CSAPPRAWGQGSTDTQYF
>TRBV11-3|TRBJ2-2
CASSAGGPSNGELFF
>TRBV9|TRBJ2-7
CASSAHPPGQGNEQYF
>TRBV7-9|TRBJ2-2
CASSFGGANTGELFF
>TRBV19|TRBJ1-5
CASIRGAGQPQHF
>TRBV5-1|TRBJ2-3
CASSLVHRQVVTQYF
>TRBV7-3|TRBJ1-1
CASSTGFITEAFF
>TRBV20-1|TRBJ2-7
CSAGARRRAAEQYF
>TRBV7-2|TRBJ2-5
CASSLGRTRGETQYF
>TRBV20-1|TRBJ2-3
CSARAPEGMVDTQYF
>TRBV14|TRBJ1-6
CASSQVRNSYNSPLHF
>TRBV7-2|TRBJ2-1
CASSVASNNEQFF
>TRBV12-3/TRBV12-4|TRBJ2-1
CASSLYGYNEQFF
>TRBV7-2|TRBJ1-4
CASSLRTANEKLFF
>TRBV27|TRBJ2-7
CASTGLRGRISYEQYF
>TRBV5-1|TRBJ2-4
CASSSVPPPSDQNIQYF
>TRBV4-2|TRBJ1-3
CASSQEREGQSIYF
>TRBV5-1|TRBJ2-7
CASNGQGDEQYF
>TRBV24-1|TRBJ1-5
CATSDLRPLDRDRCYQPQHF
>TRBV7-9|TRBJ2-7
CASSLSGQGYYEQYF
>TRBV7-9|TRBJ1-1
CASSSPGDPNTEAFF
>TRBV7-8|TRBJ1-2
CASSLSAWQGDGYTF
>TRBV5-6|TRBJ2-3
CASSLARGAGADTQYF
>TRBV4-2|TRBJ2-3
CASSQDSGLGADTQYF
>TRBV4-1|TRBJ2-2
CASSHNRGTGELFF
>TRBV20-1|TRBJ1-1
CSAGVPDNTEAFF
>TRBV4-3|TRBJ1-4
CASSQDIYSRGKLFF
>TRBV19|TRBJ2-1
CASSPQGSVSYNEQFF
>TRBV5-6|TRBJ2-5
CASSSMPGQETQYF
>TRBV14|TRBJ2-6
CASSYHSGANVLTF
>TRBV7-2|TRBJ1-5
CASSSQGGARRNQPQHF
>TRBV7-9|TRBJ1-2
CASSVRSGYGYTF